These T cell receptor beta chains were read from a single sample in a study of blood T cell repertoires in COVID-19. Assay used: immunoSEQ multiplex PCR; TCRdb lists only in-frame clones, some missing. The sample records under 15,000 clones, roughly 80% being singletons. The source material was peripheral blood. Source of these receptors: a human donor in a cohort sampled during active COVID-19. Both conserved end residues are part of each CDR3. A D gene is named only where the DNA matches it firmly. Clone size is stated in some rows and not others, as once, few, many or a class when expanded.

TRBV7-3,TRBJ2-1,.,TRBD2,CASASGTSAFEQFF,TGTGCCAGCGCCTCGGGGACTAGCGCGTTTGAGCAGTTCTTC
TRBV9,TRBJ1-4,.,TRBD1,CASSQGQEGANEKLFF,TGTGCCAGCAGCCAAGGACAGGAGGGGGCTAATGAAAAACTGTTTTTT
TRBV19,TRBJ2-1,.,.,CATSSGGDYNEQFF,TGTGCCACGAGTAGCGGCGGGGACTACAATGAGCAGTTCTTC
TRBV4-2,TRBJ2-7,.,.,CASSQPGLSYEQYF,TGTGCCAGCAGCCAACCGGGACTTTCCTACGAGCAGTACTTC
TRBV9,TRBJ2-1,.,.,CASSVGSGSYNEQFF,TGTGCCAGCAGCGTGGGCAGCGGATCCTACAATGAGCAGTTCTTC
TRBV7-9,TRBJ2-2,.,.,CASSLQASNTGELFF,TGTGCCAGCAGCTTACAGGCCTCTAACACCGGGGAGCTGTTTTTT
TRBV30,TRBJ1-4,.,.,CAWSYSDEKLFF,TGTGCCTGGAGTTACTCTGATGAAAAACTGTTTTTT
TRBV19,TRBJ2-5,once,.,CASSIGELGGETQYF,TGTGCCAGTAGTATAGGAGAATTGGGGGGAGAGACCCAGTACTTC
TRBV7-6,TRBJ2-7,once,TRBD1,CASSLGTGDEQYF,TGTGCCAGCAGCTTGGGGACAGGGGACGAGCAGTACTTC
TRBV7-2,TRBJ2-7,.,.,CASRLSGFSRGIGYEQYF,TGTGCCAGCAGGCTATCGGGTTTTAGTAGGGGAATTGGCTACGAGCAGTACTTC
TRBV15,TRBJ2-4,.,.,CATSREFEAAKNIQYF,TGTGCCACCAGCAGAGAATTTGAGGCGGCCAAAAACATTCAGTACTTC
TRBV6-2/TRBV6-3,TRBJ2-7,.,.,CASSQAGPEQYF,TGTGCCAGCAGTCAAGCAGGGCCCGAGCAGTACTTC
TRBV2,TRBJ2-5,.,TRBD2,CASSEAGTRETQYF,TGTGCCAGCAGTGAAGCGGGGACTAGAGAGACCCAGTACTTC
TRBV11-3,TRBJ2-7,.,TRBD1,CASSSDRGTYEQYF,TGTGCCAGCAGCTCGGACAGGGGCACCTACGAGCAGTACTTC
TRBV6-2/TRBV6-3,TRBJ2-1,.,TRBD2,CASSYSLSSGRAHNEQFF,TGTGCCAGCAGTTACTCCCTTAGTAGCGGGAGGGCCCACAATGAGCAGTTCTTC
TRBV11-2,TRBJ2-1,.,TRBD2,CASSSPRLAGGGSYNEQFF,TGTGCCAGCAGCTCGCCCAGACTAGCGGGAGGAGGGTCCTACAATGAGCAGTTCTTC
TRBV28,TRBJ1-2,.,.,CASTFGGGDNGYTF,TGTGCCAGCACCTTCGGGGGAGGGGATAATGGCTACACCTTC
TRBV10-3,TRBJ2-1,.,TRBD1,CAISATGNNEQFF,TGTGCCATCAGTGCGACAGGGAACAATGAGCAGTTCTTC
TRBV5-6,TRBJ2-1,medium-sized,TRBD2,CASSLGTSGGYNEQFF,TGTGCCAGCAGCTTAGGGACTAGCGGGGGCTACAATGAGCAGTTCTTC
TRBV18,TRBJ2-1,.,.,CASSPRQGDEQFF,TGTGCCAGCTCACCACGCCAAGGGGATGAGCAGTTCTTC
TRBV4-3,TRBJ2-5,.,.,CASSEYTGAGETQYF,TGCGCCAGCAGCGAGTACACAGGGGCGGGGGAGACCCAGTACTTC
TRBV6-5,TRBJ2-1,.,.,CASSLSGTTSYNEQFF,TGTGCCAGCAGTTTGTCCGGGACAACCTCCTACAATGAGCAGTTCTTC
TRBV7-9,TRBJ1-4,.,.,CASSLGDTEKLFF,TGTGCCAGCAGCTTAGGGGACACTGAAAAACTGTTTTTT
TRBV6-4,TRBJ2-2,.,TRBD2,CASSEGLGTGELFF,TGTGCCAGCAGTGAGGGACTAGGCACCGGGGAGCTGTTTTTT
TRBV27,TRBJ2-7,many,TRBD1,CASSPGTGYEQYF,TGTGCCAGCAGTCCCGGGACAGGGTACGAGCAGTACTTC
TRBV6-2/TRBV6-3,TRBJ1-5,.,.,CASSYSLLLTGTNQPQHF,TGTGCCAGCAGTTACTCCCTTCTCCTGACAGGTACGAATCAGCCCCAGCATTTT
TRBV10-3,TRBJ1-1,few,.,CAIRVGDTPNTEAFF,TGTGCCATCAGGGTAGGGGACACTCCGAACACTGAAGCTTTCTTT
TRBV3-1/TRBV3-2,TRBJ2-3,.,TRBD2,CARSPRASGREADTQYF,TGTGCCAGGAGCCCCCGGGCTAGCGGGAGGGAGGCAGATACGCAGTATTTT
TRBV24-1,TRBJ2-1,.,.,CATSDLPRSGSYNEQFF,TGTGCCACCAGTGATTTGCCAAGAAGCGGGTCCTACAATGAGCAGTTCTTC
TRBV7-3,TRBJ2-1,once,TRBD2,CASSLLAGEYNEQFF,TGTGCCAGCAGCTTACTAGCGGGGGAATACAATGAGCAGTTCTTC
TRBV4-2,TRBJ2-2,once,.,CASSQVDTGELFF,TGTGCCAGCAGCCAGGTAGACACCGGGGAGCTGTTTTTT
TRBV7-8,TRBJ1-5,.,.,CASSPGQNQPQHF,TGTGCCAGCAGCCCCGGACAGAATCAGCCCCAGCATTTT
TRBV30,TRBJ2-7,.,.,CAWAQGSEQYF,TGTGCCTGGGCTCAGGGTAGCGAGCAGTACTTC
TRBV7-8,TRBJ2-6,.,TRBD1,CASSPTDRGDGANVLTF,TGTGCCAGCAGCCCTACGGACAGGGGTGATGGGGCCAACGTCCTGACTTTC
TRBV7-9,TRBJ1-2,.,.,CASSPSGAGERSGYTF,TGTGCCAGCAGCCCATCTGGGGCGGGGGAAAGGAGCGGCTACACCTTC
TRBV27,TRBJ2-1,medium-sized,.,CASSLAGTSNEQFF,TGTGCCAGCAGTTTAGCGGGCACCTCCAATGAGCAGTTCTTC
TRBV27,TRBJ2-3,medium-sized,TRBD2,CASSLRGGRDSDTQYF,TGTGCCAGCAGTTTACGAGGCGGGAGGGATTCGGATACGCAGTATTTT
TRBV7-9,TRBJ2-3,.,TRBD2,CASSLTAGADTQYF,TGTGCCAGCAGCTTAACGGCGGGAGCAGATACGCAGTATTTT
TRBV19,TRBJ2-7,few,TRBD2,CASSKGVAGRSYEQYF,TGTGCCAGTAGTAAGGGAGTAGCGGGTAGATCCTACGAGCAGTACTTC
TRBV4-1,TRBJ1-2,.,.,CASSQDHGGTGVGYTF,TGCGCCAGCAGCCAAGATCACGGGGGAACAGGTGTGGGCTACACCTTC
TRBV15,TRBJ2-7,.,.,CATSRDSSVYEQYF,TGTGCCACCAGCAGAGATAGCAGCGTCTACGAGCAGTACTTC
TRBV7-6,TRBJ2-3,many,TRBD2,CASSQGTSGSTTDTQYF,TGTGCCAGCAGCCAAGGGACTAGCGGGAGTACGACAGATACGCAGTATTTT
TRBV6-5,TRBJ1-3,.,.,CASQTGIGNTIYF,TGTGCCAGCCAGACAGGAATAGGAAACACCATATATTTT
TRBV9,TRBJ2-2,.,.,CASSVGGGGLPSGELFF,TGTGCCAGCAGCGTAGGAGGAGGGGGCCTGCCATCCGGGGAGCTGTTTTTT
TRBV29-1,TRBJ2-1,.,.,CSVDERVSYNEQFF,TGCAGCGTTGACGAGCGAGTCTCCTACAATGAGCAGTTCTTC
TRBV2,TRBJ1-3,few,.,CASSSDGSSGNTIYF,TGTGCCAGCAGTTCTGACGGGAGCTCTGGAAACACCATATATTTT
TRBV4-3,TRBJ2-1,.,TRBD1,CASSQEWQGAGNEQFF,TGCGCCAGCAGCCAAGAATGGCAGGGGGCAGGTAATGAGCAGTTCTTC
TRBV7-2,TRBJ2-7,.,TRBD2,CASSFSRTSGRLGTYEQYF,TGTGCCAGCAGCTTCTCCCGGACTAGCGGGAGGCTCGGGACCTACGAGCAGTACTTC
TRBV18,TRBJ2-3,.,TRBD2,CASSPPLAGGGTDTQYF,TGTGCCAGCTCACCACCGTTGGCGGGAGGTGGCACAGATACGCAGTATTTT
TRBV4-3,TRBJ2-2,.,.,CASSQEGGPTGELFF,TGCGCCAGCAGCCAAGAGGGAGGTCCCACCGGGGAGCTGTTTTTT
TRBV10-3,TRBJ1-2,once,.,CAISEPALDRTYGYTF,TGTGCCATCAGTGAGCCCGCCTTAGACAGGACCTATGGCTACACCTTC
TRBV3-1/TRBV3-2,TRBJ2-1,.,.,CASSQDPPGLYNEQFF,TGTGCCAGCAGCCAAGATCCCCCCGGACTGTACAATGAGCAGTTCTTC
TRBV28,TRBJ1-1,.,.,CASTGRMNTEAFF,TGTGCCAGCACGGGGAGAATGAACACTGAAGCTTTCTTT
TRBV27,TRBJ2-2,.,.,CASSPHTTGELFF,TGTGCCAGCAGTCCACACACCACCGGGGAGCTGTTTTTT
TRBV5-3,TRBJ2-4,.,.,CARSSVPGNIQYF,TGTGCCAGAAGCTCCGTTCCCGGAAACATTCAGTACTTC
TRBV24-1,TRBJ2-3,.,TRBD2,CATSALAEDTDTQYF,TGTGCCACCAGTGCACTAGCGGAGGACACAGATACGCAGTATTTT
TRBV2,TRBJ2-3,.,TRBD2,CASMSGTSGGTDTQYF,TGTGCCAGCATGAGTGGGACTAGCGGGGGCACAGATACGCAGTATTTT
TRBV6-6,TRBJ2-7,.,TRBD2,CASSDHSGSGYEQYF,TGTGCCAGCAGTGACCATAGCGGGAGCGGCTACGAGCAGTACTTC